This T cell receptor beta chain is drawn from a study of T cells in tuberculosis. Regarding the study as a whole: Using the GMM-specific repertoire gave 85% to 90% accuracy versus approximately 66% with motifs. Smaller alpha distances in active tuberculosis partly reflected shorter CDR3-alpha lengths.

The repertoire was sequenced with immunoSEQ multiplex PCR; TCRdb's copy has only in-frame clones and lacks some. The sample consists of about 40,000 clones, approximately 94% of them appearing once. As to this clone: Its specificity is unknown.

V shed 6 bases, J shed 7 bases, and the junction held 14 bases outside the gene matches. The CDR3 runs 16 residues. Germline lookup yields CDR1 MNHEY and CDR2 SMNVEV (reference sequence). Input material: PBMCs. The chain is built from TRBV27 and TRBJ1-4, with 7 bases that match TRBD1. The sequence came from a donor aged 5-35 years with latent tuberculosis or without tuberculosis infection. Some clones in this sample may be carry-over from other donors' samples. Here the CDR3 reads CASRRRGTADSEKLFF. In nucleotides, the CDR3 is TGTGCCAGCAGGAGGAGGGGGACAGCCGATAGTGAAAAACTGTTTTTT.